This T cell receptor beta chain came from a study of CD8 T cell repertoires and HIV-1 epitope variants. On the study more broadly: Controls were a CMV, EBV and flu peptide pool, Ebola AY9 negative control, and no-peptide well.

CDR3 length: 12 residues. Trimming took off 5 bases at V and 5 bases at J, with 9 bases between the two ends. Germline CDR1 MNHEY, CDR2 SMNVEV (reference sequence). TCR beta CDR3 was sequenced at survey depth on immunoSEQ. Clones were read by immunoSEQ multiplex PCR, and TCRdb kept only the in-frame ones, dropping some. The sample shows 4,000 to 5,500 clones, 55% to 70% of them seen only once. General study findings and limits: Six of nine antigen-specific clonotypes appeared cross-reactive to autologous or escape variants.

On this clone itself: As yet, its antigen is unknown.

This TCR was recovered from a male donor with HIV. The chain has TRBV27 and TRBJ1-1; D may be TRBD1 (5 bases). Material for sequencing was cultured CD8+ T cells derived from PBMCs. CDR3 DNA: TGTGCCAGCAGTCCTGGGGGGACTGAAGCTTTCTTT. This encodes CASSPGGTEAFF.